Here is one T cell receptor beta chain with its context. Generated by immunoSEQ multiplex PCR, the TCRdb table keeps only in-frame clones and is missing some. This sample carries 60,000 to 75,000 clones, roughly 92% of them seen once, and the ten largest clones take under 2%. The record originates from a study of T cell changes during pregnancy in multiple sclerosis. Germline CDR1 LNHDA, CDR2 SQIVND (reference sequence). The CDR3 is 15 amino acids. Trimming took 1 base from V and 2 from J, leaving 11 bases between them. V is TRBV19 and J is TRBJ1-1; possibly TRBD1 for D (6 bases). The clonotype comes from a female donor with multiple sclerosis, enrolled in a pregnancy study. The material was peripheral blood, obtained in the second trimester of pregnancy. Here the CDR3 DNA reads TGTGCCAGTAGTATAGGAGGGGGGGCCAACACTGAAGCTTTCTTT. Encoded protein: CASSIGGGANTEAFF.